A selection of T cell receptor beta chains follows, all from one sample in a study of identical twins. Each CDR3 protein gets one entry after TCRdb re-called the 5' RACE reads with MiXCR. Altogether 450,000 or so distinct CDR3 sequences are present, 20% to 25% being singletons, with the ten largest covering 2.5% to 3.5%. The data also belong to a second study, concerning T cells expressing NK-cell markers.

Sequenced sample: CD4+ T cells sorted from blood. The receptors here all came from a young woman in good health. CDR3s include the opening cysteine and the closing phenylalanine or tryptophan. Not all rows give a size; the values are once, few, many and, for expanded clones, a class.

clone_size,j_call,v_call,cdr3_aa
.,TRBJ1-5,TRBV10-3,CAISDPGRESQPQHF
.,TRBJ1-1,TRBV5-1,CASSYGPPVTEAFF
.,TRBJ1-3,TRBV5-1,CASSSDSSGNTIYF
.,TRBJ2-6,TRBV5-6,CASSLDPSNAGANVLTF
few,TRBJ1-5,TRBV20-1,CSARAGDQPQHF
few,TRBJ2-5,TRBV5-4,CASSPGTSGRSRETQYF
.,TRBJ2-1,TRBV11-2,CASSLLTRPYNEQFF
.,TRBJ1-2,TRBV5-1,CASSPQGAEYGYTF
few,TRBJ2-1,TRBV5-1,CASSLTSGGDNEQFF
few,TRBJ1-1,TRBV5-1,CASSFLDTEAFF
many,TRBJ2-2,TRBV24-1,CATGTSTGELFF
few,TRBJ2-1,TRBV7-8,CASSTALAGGSNEQFF
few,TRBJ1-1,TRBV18,CASSPSMNTEAFF
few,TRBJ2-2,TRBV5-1,CASSLESQVAGELFF
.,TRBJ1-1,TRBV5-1,CASSLSTYDPGRKVF
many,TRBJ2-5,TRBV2,CAISGTSRQTQYF
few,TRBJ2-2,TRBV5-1,CASSLMGSTGELFF
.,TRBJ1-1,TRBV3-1,CASSQDIQAKAYTEAFF
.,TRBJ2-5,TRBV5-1,CASSHSWGQETQYF
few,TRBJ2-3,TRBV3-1,CASSKKGGTDTQYF
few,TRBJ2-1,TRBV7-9,CASSPEGVHEQFF
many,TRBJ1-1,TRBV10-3,CAASGGLDTEAFF
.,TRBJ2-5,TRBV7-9,CATLVDPQETQYF
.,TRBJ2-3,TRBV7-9,CASSSRTYPGTQYF
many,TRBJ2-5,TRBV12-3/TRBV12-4,CASRFGQEVETQYF
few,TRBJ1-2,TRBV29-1,CSVEDWSGTYGYTF
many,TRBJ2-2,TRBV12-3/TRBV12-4,CASSLGLAMELFF
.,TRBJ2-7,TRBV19,CASSMFRDEQYF
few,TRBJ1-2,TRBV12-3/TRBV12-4,CASQGQGRNYGYTF